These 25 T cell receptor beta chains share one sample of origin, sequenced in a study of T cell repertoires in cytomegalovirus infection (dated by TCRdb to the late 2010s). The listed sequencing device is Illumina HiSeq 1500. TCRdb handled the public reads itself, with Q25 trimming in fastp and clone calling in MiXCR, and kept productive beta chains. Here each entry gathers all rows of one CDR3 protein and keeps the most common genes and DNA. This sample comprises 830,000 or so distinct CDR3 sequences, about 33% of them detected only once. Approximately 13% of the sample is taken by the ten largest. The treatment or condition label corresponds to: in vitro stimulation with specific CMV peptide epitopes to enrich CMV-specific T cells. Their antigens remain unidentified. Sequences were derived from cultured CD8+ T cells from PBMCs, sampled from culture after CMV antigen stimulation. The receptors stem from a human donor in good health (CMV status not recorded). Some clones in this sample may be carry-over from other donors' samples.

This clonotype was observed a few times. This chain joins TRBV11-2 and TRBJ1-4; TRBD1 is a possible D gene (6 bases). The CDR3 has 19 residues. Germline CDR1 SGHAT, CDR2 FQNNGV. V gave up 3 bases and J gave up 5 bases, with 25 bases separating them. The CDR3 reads CASSLLTGTFLGVNEKLFF. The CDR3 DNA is TGTGCCAGCAGCTTGCTTACCGGGACATTCCTAGGGGTAAATGAAAAACTGTTTTTT.

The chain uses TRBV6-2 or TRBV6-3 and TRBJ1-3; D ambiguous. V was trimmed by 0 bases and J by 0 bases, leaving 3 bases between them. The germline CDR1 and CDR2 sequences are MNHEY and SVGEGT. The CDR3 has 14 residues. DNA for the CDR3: TGTGCCAGCAGTTACTCGATCTCTGGAAACACCATATATTTT. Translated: CASSYSISGNTIYF.

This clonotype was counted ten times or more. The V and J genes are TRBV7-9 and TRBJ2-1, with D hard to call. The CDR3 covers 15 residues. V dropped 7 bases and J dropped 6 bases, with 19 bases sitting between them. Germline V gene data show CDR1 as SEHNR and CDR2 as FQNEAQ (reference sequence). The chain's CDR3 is CASTPFAVALNEQFF. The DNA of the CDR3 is TGTGCCAGCACCCCGTTTGCGGTGGCTCTCAATGAGCAGTTCTTC.

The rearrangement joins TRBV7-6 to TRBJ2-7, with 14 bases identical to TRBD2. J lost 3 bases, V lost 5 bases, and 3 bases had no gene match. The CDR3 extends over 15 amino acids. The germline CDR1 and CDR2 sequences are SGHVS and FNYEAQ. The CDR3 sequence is CASSGTSGGVYEQYF. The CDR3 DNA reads TGTGCCAGCAGCGGGACTAGCGGGGGAGTCTACGAGCAGTACTTC.

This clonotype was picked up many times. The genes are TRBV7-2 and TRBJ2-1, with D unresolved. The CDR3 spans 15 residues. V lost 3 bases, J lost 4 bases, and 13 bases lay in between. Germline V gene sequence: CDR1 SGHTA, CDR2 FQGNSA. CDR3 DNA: TGTGCCAGCAGCTTTTTGCACAGTACATACAATGAGCAGTTCTTC. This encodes CASSFLHSTYNEQFF. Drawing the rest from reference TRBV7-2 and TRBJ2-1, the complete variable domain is GAGVSQSPSNKVTEKGKDVELRCDPISGHTALYWYRQSLGQGLEFLIYFQGNSAPDKSGLPSDRFSAERTGGSVSTLTIQRTQQEDSAVYLCASSFLHSTYNEQFFGPGTRLTVL.

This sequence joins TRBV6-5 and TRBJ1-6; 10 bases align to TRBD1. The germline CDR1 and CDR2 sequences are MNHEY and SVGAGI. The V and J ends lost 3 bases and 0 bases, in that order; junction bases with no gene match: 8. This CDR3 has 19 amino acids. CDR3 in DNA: TGTGCCAGCAGTTATGGGGACAGGGGACCCAGCTCCTATAATTCACCCCTCCACTTT. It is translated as CASSYGDRGPSSYNSPLHF.

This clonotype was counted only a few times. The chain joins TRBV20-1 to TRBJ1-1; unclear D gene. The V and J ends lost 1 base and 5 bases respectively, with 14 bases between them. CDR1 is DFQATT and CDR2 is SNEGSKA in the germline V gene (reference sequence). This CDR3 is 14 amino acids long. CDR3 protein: CSARAPGSLTEAFF. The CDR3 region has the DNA TGCAGTGCTAGAGCCCCGGGTTCCTTAACTGAAGCTTTCTTT.

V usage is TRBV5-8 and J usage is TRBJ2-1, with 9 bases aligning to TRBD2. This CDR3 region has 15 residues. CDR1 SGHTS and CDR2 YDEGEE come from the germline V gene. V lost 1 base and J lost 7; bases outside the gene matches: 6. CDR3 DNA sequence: TGTGCCAGCAGCTTGATGGCTAGCGGGGCGAATGAGCAGTTCTTC. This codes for CASSLMASGANEQFF.

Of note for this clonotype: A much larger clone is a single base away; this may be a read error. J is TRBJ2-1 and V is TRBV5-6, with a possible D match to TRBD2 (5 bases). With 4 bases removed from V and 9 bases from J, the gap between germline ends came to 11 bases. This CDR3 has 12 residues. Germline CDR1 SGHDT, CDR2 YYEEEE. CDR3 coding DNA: TGTGCCAGCAGCCGTATCGGGGTTGAGCAGTTCTTC. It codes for CASSRIGVEQFF.

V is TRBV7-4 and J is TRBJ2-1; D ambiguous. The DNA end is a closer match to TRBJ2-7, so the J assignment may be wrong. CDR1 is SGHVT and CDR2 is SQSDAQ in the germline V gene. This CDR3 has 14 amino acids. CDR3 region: CANKREGSYNEQYF. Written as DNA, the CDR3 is TGTGCCAACAAACGTGAAGGCTCCTACAATGAGCAGTACTTC.

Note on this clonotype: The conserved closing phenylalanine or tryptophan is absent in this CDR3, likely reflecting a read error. CDR3 DNA: TGTGCCAGCAGTTACTCCGGGGCTTACGAGCAGTACATC. Its translation is CASSYSGAYEQYI. The rearrangement joins TRBV6-6 to TRBJ2-7, with D perhaps matching TRBD1 or TRBD2 (5 bases each). This CDR3 has 13 residues. With 0 bases removed from V and 4 bases from J, the gap between germline ends came to 7 bases. Germline CDR1 is MNHNY and CDR2 is SVGAGI (reference sequence).

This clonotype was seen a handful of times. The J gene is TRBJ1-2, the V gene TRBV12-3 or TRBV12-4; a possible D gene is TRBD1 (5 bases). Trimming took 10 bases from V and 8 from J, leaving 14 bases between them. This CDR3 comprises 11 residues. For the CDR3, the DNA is TGTGCCACATCGGGGGTGGAGGGCTACACCTTC. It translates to CATSGVEGYTF.

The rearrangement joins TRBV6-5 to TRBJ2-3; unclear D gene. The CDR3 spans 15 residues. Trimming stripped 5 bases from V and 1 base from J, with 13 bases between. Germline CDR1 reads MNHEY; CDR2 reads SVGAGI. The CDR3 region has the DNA TGTGCCAGCAGTCCACTAAGCCCAGGCACAGATACGCAGTATTTT. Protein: CASSPLSPGTDTQYF.

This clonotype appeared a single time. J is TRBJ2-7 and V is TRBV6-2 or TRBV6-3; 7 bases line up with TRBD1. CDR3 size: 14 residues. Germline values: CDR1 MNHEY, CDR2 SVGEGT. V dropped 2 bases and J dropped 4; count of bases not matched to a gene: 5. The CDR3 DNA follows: TGTGCCAGCAGTTACACCCGACAGGGTTACGAGCAGTACGTC. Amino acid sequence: CASSYTRQGYEQYV.

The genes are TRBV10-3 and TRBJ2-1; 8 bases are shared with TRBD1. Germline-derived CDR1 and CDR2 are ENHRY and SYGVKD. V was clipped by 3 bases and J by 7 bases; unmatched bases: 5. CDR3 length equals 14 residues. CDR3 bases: TGTGCCATCAGTGATGGGACAGGCGGGAATGAGCAGTTCTTC. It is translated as CAISDGTGGNEQFF.

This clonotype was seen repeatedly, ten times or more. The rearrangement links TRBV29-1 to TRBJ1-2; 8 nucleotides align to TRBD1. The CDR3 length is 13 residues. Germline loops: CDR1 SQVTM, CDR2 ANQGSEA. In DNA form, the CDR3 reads TGCAGTGTCATCGGAAACAGGGGGTTTGGCTACACCTTC. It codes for CSVIGNRGFGYTF.

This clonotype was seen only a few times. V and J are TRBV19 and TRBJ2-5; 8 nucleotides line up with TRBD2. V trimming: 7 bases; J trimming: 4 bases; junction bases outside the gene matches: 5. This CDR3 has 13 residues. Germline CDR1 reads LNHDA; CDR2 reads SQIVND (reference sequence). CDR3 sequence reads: CASKSGGGETQYF. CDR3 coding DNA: TGTGCCAGTAAGAGCGGGGGTGGAGAGACCCAGTACTTC.

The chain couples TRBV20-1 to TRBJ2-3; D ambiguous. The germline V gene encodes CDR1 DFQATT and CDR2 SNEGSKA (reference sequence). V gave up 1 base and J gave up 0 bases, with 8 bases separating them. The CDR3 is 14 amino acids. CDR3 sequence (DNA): TGCAGTGCTAGAGCGGGTTGGAGCACAGATACGCAGTATTTT. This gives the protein CSARAGWSTDTQYF.

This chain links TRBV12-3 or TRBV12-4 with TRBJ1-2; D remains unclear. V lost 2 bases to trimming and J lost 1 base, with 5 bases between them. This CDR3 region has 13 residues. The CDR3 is CASSLRYNYGYTF. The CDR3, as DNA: TGTGCCAGCAGTTTACGCTATAACTATGGCTACACCTTC.

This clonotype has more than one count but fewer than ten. The CDR3 spells CASSSGLVETQYF. DNA for the CDR3: TGTGCCAGCAGTTCGGGACTAGTTGAGACCCAGTACTTC. The genes are TRBV12-3 or TRBV12-4 and TRBJ2-5; TRBD2 aligns across 8 bases. V was clipped by 4 bases and J by 5 bases; unmatched bases: 3. This CDR3 is built from 13 residues.

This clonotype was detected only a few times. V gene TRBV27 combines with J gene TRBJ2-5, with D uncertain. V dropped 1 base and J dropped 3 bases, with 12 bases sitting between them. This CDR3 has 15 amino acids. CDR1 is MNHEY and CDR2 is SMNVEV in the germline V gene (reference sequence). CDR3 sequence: CASSLWGMVKETQYF. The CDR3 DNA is TGTGCCAGCAGTTTATGGGGTATGGTAAAAGAGACCCAGTACTTC.

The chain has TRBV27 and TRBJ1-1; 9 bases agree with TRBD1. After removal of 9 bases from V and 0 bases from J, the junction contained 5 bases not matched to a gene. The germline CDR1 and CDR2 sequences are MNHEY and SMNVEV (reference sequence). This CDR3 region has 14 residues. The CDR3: CASNTGGMNTEAFF. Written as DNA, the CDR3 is TGTGCCAGTAACACAGGGGGCATGAACACTGAAGCTTTCTTT.

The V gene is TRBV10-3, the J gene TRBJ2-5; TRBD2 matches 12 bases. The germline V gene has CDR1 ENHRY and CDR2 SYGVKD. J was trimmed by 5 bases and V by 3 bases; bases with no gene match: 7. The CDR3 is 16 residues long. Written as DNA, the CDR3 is TGTGCCATCAGTGAAGCTAGCGGGGGGGCCCTCGAGACCCAGTACTTC. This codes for CAISEASGGALETQYF.

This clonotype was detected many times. CDR3 DNA: TGTGCCAGCAGCTTATTCAGGGCCAATTCACCCCTCCACTTT. Translated: CASSLFRANSPLHF. This chain joins TRBV7-2 and TRBJ1-6; tentative D call: TRBD1 (5 bases). This CDR3 spans 14 amino acids. Germline V gene sequence: CDR1 SGHTA, CDR2 FQGNSA. The V end was cut by 2 bases, the J end by 7 bases, with 9 bases between.

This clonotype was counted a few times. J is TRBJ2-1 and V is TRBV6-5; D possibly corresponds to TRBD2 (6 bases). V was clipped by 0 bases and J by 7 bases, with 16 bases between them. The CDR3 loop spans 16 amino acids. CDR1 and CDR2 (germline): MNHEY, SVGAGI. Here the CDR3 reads CASSYSSLRRGNEQFF. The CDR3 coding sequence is TGTGCCAGCAGTTACTCCTCCCTGAGGCGGGGAAATGAGCAGTTCTTC.